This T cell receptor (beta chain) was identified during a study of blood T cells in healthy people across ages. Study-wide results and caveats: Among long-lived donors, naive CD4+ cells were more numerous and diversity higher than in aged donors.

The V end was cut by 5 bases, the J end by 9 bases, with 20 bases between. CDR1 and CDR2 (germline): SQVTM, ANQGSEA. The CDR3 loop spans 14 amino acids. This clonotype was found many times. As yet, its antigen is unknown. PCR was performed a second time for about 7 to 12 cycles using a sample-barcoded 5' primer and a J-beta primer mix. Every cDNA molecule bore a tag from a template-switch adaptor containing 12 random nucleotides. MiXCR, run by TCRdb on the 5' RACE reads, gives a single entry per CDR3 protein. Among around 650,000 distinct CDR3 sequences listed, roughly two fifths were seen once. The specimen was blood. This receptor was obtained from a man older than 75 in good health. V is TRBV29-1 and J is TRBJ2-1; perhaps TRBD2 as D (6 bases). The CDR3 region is CSVPRGALGGEQFF. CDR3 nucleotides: TGCAGCGTTCCCCGAGGGGCTCTGGGAGGTGAGCAGTTCTTC.